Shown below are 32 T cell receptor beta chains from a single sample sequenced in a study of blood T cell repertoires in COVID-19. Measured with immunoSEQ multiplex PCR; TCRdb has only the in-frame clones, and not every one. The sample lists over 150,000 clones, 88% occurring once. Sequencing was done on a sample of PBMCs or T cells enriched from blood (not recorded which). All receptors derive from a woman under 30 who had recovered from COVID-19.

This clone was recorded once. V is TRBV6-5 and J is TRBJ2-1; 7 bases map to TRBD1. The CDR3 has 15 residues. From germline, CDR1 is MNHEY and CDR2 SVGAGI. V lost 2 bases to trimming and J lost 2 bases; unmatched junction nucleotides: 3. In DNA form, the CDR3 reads TGTGCCAGCAGTTACGGAACAGGGGCCTACAATGAGCAGTTCTTC. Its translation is CASSYGTGAYNEQFF.

This chain's CDR3 is CASSPGLAANTGELFF. Here the CDR3 DNA reads TGTGCCAGCTCACCAGGACTAGCGGCGAACACCGGGGAGCTGTTTTTT. The rearrangement links TRBV18 to TRBJ2-2, with TRBD2 matching 10 bases. The CDR3 consists of 16 residues. V shed 2 bases, J shed 0 bases, and the junction held 0 bases outside the gene matches. The germline V gene encodes CDR1 KGHSH and CDR2 LQKENI.

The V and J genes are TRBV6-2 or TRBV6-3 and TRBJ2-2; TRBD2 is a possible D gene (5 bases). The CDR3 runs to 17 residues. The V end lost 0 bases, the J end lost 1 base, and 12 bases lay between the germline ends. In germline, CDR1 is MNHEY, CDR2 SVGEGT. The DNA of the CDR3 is TGTGCCAGCAGTTACTCGATCATGGCGGGGAACACCGGGGAGCTGTTTTTT. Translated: CASSYSIMAGNTGELFF.

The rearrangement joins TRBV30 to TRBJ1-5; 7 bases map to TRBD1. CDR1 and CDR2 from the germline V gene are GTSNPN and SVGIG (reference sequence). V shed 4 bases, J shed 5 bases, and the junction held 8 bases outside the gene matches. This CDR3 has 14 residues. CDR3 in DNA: TGTGCCTGGAATCGGGACAGTTTGGATCAGCCCCAGCATTTT. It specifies CAWNRDSLDQPQHF. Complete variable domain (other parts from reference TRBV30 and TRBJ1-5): SQTIHQWPATLVQPVGSPLSLECTVEGTSNPNLYWYRQAAGRGLQLLFYSVGIGQISSEVPQNLSASRPQDRQFILSSKKLLLSDSGFYLCAWNRDSLDQPQHFGDGTRLSIL.

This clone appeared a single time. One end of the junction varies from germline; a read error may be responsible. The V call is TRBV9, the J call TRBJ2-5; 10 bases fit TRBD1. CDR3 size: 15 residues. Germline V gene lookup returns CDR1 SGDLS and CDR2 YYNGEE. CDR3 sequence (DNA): TGTGCCAGCAGCCCTCGACAGGGGGCCGTGGAGATCCAGTACTTC. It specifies CASSPRQGAVEIQYF. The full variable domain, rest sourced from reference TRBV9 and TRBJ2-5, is DSGVTQTPKHLITATGQRVTLRCSPRSGDLSVYWYQQSLDQGLQFLIQYYNGEERAKGNILERFSAQQFPDLHSELNLSSLELGDSALYFCASSPRQGAVEIQYFGPGTRLLVL.

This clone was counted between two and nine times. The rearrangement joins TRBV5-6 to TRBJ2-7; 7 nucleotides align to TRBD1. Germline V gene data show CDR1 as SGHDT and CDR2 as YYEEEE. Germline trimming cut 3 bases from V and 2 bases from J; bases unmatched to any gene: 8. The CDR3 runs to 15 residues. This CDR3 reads CASSSDRVGTYEQYF. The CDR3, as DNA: TGTGCCAGCAGCTCAGACAGGGTCGGAACCTACGAGCAGTACTTC.

CDR3 sequence reads: CASIDSLNSNQPQHF. For the CDR3, the DNA is TGTGCCAGTATAGACAGTCTAAATAGCAATCAGCCCCAGCATTTT. The V gene is TRBV19, the J gene TRBJ1-5, with D perhaps matching TRBD1 (5 bases). Trimming pared 7 bases from V and 0 bases from J, leaving 13 bases between. The germline gives CDR1 LNHDA, CDR2 SQIVND (reference sequence). The CDR3 is 15 amino acids.

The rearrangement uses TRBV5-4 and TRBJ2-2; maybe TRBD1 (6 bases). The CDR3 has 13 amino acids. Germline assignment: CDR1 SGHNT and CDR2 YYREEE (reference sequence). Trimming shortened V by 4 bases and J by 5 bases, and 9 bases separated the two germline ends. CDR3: CASSSGQTGELFF. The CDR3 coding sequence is TGTGCCAGCAGCAGCGGACAGACCGGGGAGCTGTTTTTT.

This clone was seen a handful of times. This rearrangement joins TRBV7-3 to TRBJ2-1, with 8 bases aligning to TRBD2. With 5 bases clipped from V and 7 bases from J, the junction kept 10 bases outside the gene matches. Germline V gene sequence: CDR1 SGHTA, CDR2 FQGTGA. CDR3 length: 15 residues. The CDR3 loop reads CASSPGRALVNEQFF. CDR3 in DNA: TGTGCCAGCAGCCCCGGGAGGGCCCTGGTGAATGAGCAGTTCTTC. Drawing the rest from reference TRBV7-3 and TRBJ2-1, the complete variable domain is GAGVSQTPSNKVTEKGKYVELRCDPISGHTALYWYRQSLGQGPEFLIYFQGTGAADDSGLPNDRFFAVRPEGSVSTLKIQRTERGDSAVYLCASSPGRALVNEQFFGPGTRLTVL.

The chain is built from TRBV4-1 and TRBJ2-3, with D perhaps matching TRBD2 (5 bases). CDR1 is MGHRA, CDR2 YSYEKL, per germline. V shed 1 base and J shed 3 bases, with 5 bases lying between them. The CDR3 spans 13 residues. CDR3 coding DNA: TGCGCCAGCAGCCAAGTAGCGACAGATACGCAGTATTTT. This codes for CASSQVATDTQYF.

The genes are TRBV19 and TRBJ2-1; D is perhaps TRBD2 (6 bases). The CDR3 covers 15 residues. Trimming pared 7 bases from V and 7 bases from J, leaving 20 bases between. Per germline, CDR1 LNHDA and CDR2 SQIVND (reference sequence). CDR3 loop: CASTLALATSNEQFF. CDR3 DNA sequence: TGTGCCAGTACCCTAGCGCTAGCGACTTCAAATGAGCAGTTCTTC. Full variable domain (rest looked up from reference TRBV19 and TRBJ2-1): DGGITQSPKYLFRKEGQNVTLSCEQNLNHDAMYWYRQDPGQGLRLIYYSQIVNDFQKGDIAEGYSVSREKKESFPLTVTSAQKNPTAFYLCASTLALATSNEQFFGPGTRLTVL.

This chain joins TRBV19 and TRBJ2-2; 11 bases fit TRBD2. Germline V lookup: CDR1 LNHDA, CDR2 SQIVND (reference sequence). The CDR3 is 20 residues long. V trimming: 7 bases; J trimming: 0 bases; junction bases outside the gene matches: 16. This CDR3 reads CASNSILLAGGPSNTGELFF. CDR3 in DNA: TGTGCCAGTAACAGTATCCTGCTAGCGGGGGGTCCGTCGAACACCGGGGAGCTGTTTTTT.

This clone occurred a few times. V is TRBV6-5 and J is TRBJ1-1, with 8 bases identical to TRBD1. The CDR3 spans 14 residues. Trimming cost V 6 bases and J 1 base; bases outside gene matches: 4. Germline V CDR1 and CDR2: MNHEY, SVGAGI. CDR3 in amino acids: CASSPDRGNTEAFF. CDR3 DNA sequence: TGTGCCAGCAGCCCAGACAGGGGGAACACTGAAGCTTTCTTT.

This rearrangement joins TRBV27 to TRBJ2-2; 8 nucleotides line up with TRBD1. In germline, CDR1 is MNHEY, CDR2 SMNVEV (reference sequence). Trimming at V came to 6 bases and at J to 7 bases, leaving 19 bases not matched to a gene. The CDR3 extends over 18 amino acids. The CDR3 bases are TGTGCCAGCAGGCGAAAAGCCGCAGGGGGCAGATTCGGCGGGGAGCTGTTTTTT. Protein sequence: CASRRKAAGGRFGGELFF.

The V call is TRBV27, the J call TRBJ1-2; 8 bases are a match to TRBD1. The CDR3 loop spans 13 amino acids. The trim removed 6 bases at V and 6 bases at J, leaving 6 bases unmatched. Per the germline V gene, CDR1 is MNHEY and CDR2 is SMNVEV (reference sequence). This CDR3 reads CASRTDRENGYTF. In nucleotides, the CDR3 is TGTGCCAGCAGGACGGACAGGGAAAATGGCTACACCTTC.

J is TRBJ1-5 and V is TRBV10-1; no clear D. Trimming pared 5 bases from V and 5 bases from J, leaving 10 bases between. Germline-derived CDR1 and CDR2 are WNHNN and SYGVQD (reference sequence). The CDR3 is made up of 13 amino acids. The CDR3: CASSPGRDQPQHF. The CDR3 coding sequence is TGCGCCAGCAGTCCTGGTCGGGATCAGCCCCAGCATTTT.

In DNA form, the CDR3 reads TGTGCCAGTAGTATGGGACTTAACACCGGGGAGCTGTTTTTT. The encoded protein is CASSMGLNTGELFF. The rearrangement uses TRBV19 and TRBJ2-2; tentative D call: TRBD2 (6 bases). The V end was cut by 3 bases, the J end by 2 bases, with 7 bases between. The CDR3 has 14 amino acids. CDR1 and CDR2 from the germline V gene are LNHDA and SQIVND (reference sequence).

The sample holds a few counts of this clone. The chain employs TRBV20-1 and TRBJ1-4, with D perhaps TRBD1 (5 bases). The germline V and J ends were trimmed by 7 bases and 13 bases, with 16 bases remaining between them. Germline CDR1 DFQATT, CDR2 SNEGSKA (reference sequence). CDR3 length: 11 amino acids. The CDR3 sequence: CSVGTGGGLFF. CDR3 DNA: TGCAGTGTAGGGACGGGGGGAGGACTGTTTTTT.

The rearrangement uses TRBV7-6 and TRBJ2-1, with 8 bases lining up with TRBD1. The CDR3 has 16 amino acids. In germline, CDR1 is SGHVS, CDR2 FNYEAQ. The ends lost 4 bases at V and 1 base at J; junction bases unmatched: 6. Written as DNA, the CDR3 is TGTGCCAGCAGCTACCTCACAGGGGGGTCCTACAATGAGCAGTTCTTC. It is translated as CASSYLTGGSYNEQFF.

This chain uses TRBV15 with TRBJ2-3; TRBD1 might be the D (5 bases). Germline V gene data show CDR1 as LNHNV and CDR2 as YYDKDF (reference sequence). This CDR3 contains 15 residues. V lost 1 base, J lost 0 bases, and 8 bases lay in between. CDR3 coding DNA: TGTGCCACCAGCAGAGCCCAGGGAAGCACAGATACGCAGTATTTT. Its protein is CATSRAQGSTDTQYF.

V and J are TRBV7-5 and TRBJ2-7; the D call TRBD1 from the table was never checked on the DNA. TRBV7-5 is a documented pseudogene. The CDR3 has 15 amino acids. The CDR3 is CARSLTLKPFYEQYF. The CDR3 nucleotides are TGTGCCAGAAGCCTGACACTCAAGCCTTTCTACGAGCAGTACTTC.

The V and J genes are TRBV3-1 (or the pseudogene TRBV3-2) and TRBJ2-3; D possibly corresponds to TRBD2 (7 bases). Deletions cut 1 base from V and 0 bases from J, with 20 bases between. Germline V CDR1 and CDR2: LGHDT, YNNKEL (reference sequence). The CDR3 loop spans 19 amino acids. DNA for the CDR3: TGTGCCAGCAGCCAAGTATCTGGCGGGGGCCAAGCTAGCACAGATACGCAGTATTTT. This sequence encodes CASSQVSGGGQASTDTQYF.

The CDR3 loop is CASSQDASYYGYTF. The CDR3 nucleotides are TGCGCCAGCAGCCAAGATGCGAGCTACTATGGCTACACCTTC. The chain has TRBV4-3 and TRBJ1-2; D unclear. Germline-derived CDR1 and CDR2 are LGHNA and YSLEER. Trimming shortened V by 0 bases and J by 3 bases, and 8 bases separated the two germline ends. The CDR3 totals 14 residues.

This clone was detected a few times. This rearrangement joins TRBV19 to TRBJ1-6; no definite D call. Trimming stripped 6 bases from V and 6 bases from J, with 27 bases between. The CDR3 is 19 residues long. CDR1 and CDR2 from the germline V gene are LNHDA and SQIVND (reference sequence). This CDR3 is CASSLRTIRGLATNSPLHF. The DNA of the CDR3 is TGTGCCAGTAGCCTCCGAACGATCCGAGGGTTGGCAACTAATTCACCCCTCCACTTT.

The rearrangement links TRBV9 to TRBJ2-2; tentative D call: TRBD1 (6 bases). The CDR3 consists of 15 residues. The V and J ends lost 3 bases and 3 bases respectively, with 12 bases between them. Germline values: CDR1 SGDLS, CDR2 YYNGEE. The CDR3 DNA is TGTGCCAGCAGCGAGGGGGTACCGCACACCGGGGAGCTGTTTTTT. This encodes CASSEGVPHTGELFF.

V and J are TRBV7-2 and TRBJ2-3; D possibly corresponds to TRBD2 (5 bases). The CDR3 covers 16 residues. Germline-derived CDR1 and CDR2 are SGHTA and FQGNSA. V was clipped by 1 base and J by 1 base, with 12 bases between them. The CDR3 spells CASSLEGSGGTDTQYF. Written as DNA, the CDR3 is TGTGCCAGCAGCTTAGAAGGGAGTGGGGGCACAGATACGCAGTATTTT.

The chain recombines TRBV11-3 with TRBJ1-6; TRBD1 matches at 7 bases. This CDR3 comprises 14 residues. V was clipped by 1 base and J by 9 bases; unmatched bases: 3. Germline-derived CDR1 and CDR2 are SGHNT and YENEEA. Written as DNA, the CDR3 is TGTGCCAGCAGCTTAGGACAGGGTGGTTCACCCCTCCACTTT. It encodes CASSLGQGGSPLHF.

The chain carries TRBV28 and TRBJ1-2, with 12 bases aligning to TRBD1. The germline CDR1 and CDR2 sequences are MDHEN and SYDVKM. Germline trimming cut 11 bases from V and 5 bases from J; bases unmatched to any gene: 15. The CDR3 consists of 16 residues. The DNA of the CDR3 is TGTGCCGCCCACACCAGACCGGGACAGGGGGCATATGGCTACACCTTC. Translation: CAAHTRPGQGAYGYTF.

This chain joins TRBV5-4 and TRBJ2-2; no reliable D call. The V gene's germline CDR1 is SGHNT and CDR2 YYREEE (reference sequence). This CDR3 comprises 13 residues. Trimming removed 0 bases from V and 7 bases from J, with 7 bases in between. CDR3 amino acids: CASSLGDGGELFF. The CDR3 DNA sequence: TGTGCCAGCAGCTTGGGCGATGGCGGGGAGCTGTTTTTT.

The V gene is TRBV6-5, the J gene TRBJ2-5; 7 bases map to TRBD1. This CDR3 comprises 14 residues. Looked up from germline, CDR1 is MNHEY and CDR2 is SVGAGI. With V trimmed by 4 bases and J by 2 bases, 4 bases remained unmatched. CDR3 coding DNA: TGTGCCAGCAGTTTTCGACAGGGTCAAGAGACCCAGTACTTC. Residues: CASSFRQGQETQYF.

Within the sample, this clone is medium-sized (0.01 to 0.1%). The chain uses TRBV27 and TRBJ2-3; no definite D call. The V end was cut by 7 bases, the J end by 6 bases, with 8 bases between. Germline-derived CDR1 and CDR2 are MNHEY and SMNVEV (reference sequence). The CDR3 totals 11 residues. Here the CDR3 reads CASMFLDTQYF. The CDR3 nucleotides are TGTGCCAGCATGTTCTTGGATACGCAGTATTTT.

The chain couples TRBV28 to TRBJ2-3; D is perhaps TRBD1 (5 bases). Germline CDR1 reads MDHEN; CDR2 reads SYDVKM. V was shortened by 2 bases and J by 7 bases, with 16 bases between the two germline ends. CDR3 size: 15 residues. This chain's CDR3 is CASSLRPPRANTQYF. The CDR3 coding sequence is TGTGCCAGCAGTTTAAGACCTCCCAGGGCCAATACGCAGTATTTT.